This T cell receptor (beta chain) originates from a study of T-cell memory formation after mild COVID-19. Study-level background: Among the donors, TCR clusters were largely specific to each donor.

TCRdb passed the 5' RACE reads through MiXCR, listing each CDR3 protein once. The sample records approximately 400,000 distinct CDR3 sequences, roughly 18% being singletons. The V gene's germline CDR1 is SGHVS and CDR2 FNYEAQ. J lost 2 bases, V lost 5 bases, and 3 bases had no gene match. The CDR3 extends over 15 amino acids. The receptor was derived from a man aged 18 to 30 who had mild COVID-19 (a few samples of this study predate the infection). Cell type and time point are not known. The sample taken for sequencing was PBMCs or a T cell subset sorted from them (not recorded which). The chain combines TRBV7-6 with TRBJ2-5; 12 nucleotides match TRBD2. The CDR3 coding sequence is TGTGCCAGCAGCGATGGGACTAGCGGGCAAGAGACCCAGTACTTC. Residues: CASSDGTSGQETQYF.